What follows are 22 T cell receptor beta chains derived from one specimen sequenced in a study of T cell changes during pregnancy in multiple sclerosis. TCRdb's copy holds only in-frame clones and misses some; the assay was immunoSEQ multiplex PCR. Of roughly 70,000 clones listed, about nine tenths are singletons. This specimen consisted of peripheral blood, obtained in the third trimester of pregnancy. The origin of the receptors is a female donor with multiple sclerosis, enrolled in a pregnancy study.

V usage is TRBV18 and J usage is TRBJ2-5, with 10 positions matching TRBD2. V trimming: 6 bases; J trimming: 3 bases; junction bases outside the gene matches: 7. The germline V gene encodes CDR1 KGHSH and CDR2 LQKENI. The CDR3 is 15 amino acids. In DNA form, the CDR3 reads TGTGCCAGCTCTCAAAGAAGCGGGGGGGAAGAGACCCAGTACTTC. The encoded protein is CASSQRSGGEETQYF.

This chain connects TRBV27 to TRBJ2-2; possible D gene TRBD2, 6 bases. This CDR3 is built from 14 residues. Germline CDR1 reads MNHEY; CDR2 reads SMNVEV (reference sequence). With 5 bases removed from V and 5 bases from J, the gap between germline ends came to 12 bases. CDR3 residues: CASSISGTTGELFF. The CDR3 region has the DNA TGTGCCAGCAGTATCTCCGGGACTACCGGGGAGCTGTTTTTT.

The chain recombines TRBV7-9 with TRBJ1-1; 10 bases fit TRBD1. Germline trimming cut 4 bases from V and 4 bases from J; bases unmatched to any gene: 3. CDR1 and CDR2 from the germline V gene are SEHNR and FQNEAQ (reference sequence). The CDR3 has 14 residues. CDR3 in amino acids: CASSSTGGGTEAFF. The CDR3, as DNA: TGTGCCAGCAGCTCGACAGGGGGCGGCACTGAAGCTTTCTTT. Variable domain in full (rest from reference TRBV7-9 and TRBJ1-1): DTGVSQNPRHKITKRGQNVTFRCDPISEHNRLYWYRQTLGQGPEFLTYFQNEAQLEKSRLLSDRFSAERPKGSFSTLEIQRTEQGDSAMYLCASSSTGGGTEAFFGQGTRLTVV.

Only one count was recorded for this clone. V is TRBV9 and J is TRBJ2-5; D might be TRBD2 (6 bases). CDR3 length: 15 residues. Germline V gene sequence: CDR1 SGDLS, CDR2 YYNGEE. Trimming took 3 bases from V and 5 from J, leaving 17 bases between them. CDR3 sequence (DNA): TGTGCCAGCAGCGCAAGTGGGAGGAGAGAGGAGACCCAGTACTTC. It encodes CASSASGRREETQYF. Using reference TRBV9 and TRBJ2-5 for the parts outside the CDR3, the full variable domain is DSGVTQTPKHLITATGQRVTLRCSPRSGDLSVYWYQQSLDQGLQFLIQYYNGEERAKGNILERFSAQQFPDLHSELNLSSLELGDSALYFCASSASGRREETQYFGPGTRLLVL.

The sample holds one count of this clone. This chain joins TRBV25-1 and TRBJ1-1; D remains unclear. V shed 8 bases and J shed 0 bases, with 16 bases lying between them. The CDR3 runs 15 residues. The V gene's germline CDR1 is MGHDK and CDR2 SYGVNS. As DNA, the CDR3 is TGTGCCAGCGGAAGAAGAGGGCAGATGAACACTGAAGCTTTCTTT. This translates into CASGRRGQMNTEAFF.

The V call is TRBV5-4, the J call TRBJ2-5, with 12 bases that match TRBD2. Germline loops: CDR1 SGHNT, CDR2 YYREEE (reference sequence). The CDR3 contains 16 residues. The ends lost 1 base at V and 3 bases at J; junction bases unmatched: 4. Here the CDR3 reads CASSLMLAGGKETQYF. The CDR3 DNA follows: TGTGCCAGCAGCTTGATGCTAGCGGGAGGGAAAGAGACCCAGTACTTC.

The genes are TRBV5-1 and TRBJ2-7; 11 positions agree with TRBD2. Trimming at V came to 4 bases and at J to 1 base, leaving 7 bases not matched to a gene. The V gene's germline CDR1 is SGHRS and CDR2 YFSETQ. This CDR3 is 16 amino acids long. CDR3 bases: TGCGCCAGCAGCAGGACCGGGACTAGCGGATCCTACGAGCAGTACTTC. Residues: CASSRTGTSGSYEQYF.

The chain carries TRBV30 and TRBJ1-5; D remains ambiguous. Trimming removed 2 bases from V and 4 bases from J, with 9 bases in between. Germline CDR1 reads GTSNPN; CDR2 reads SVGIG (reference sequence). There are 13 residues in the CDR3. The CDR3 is CAWSKESNQPQHF. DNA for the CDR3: TGTGCCTGGAGTAAAGAGAGTAATCAGCCCCAGCATTTT.

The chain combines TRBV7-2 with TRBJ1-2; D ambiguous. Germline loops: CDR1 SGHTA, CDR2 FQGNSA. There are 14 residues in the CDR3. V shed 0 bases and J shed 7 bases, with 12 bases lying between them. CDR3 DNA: TGTGCCAGCAGCTTAGCGAGGGATCTCCCTGGCTACACCTTC. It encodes CASSLARDLPGYTF.

CDR3 in amino acids: CASSVLQGDQPQHF. For the CDR3, the DNA is TGTGCCAGCAGCGTACTACAGGGGGATCAGCCCCAGCATTTT. The chain couples TRBV2 to TRBJ1-5, with TRBD1 identical over 8 bases. Germline V lookup: CDR1 SNHLY, CDR2 FYNNEI. The junction had 6 bases not matched to a gene; V was cut back by 6 bases and J by 5 bases. This CDR3 has 14 residues.

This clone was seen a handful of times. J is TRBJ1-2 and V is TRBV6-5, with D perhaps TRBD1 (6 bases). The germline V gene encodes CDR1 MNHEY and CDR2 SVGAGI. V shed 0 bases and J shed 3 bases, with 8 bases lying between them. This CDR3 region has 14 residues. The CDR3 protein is CASSYSDRDYGYTF. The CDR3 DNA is TGTGCCAGCAGTTACTCGGACAGAGACTATGGCTACACCTTC.

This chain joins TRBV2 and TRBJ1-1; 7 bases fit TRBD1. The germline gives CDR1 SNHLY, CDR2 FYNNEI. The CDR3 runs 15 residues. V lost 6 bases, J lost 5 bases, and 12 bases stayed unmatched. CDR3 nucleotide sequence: TGTGCCAGCAGAATGGGACAGATTATCCAAACTGAAGCTTTCTTT. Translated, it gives CASRMGQIIQTEAFF.

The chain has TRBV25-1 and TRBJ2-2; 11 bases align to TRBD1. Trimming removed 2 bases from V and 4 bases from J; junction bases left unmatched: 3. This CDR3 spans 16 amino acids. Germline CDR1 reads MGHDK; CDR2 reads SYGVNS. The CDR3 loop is CASSEVGTGGTGELFF. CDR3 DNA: TGTGCCAGCAGTGAAGTGGGGACAGGGGGCACCGGGGAGCTGTTTTTT. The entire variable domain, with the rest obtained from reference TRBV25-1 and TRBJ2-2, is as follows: EADIYQTPRYLVIGTGKKITLECSQTMGHDKMYWYQQDPGMELHLIHYSYGVNSTEKGDLSSESTVSRIRTEHFPLTLESARPSHTSQYLCASSEVGTGGTGELFFGEGSRLTVL.

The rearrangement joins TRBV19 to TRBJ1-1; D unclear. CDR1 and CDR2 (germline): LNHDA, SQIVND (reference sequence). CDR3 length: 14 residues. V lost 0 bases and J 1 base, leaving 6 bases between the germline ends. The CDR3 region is CASSIDAANTEAFF. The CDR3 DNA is TGTGCCAGTAGTATAGATGCGGCGAACACTGAAGCTTTCTTT.

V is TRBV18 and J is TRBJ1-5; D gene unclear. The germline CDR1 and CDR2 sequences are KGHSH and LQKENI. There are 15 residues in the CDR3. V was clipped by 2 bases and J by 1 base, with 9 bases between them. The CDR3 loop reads CASSPGFSSNQPQHF. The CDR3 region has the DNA TGTGCCAGCTCACCAGGTTTTAGCAGCAATCAGCCCCAGCATTTT.

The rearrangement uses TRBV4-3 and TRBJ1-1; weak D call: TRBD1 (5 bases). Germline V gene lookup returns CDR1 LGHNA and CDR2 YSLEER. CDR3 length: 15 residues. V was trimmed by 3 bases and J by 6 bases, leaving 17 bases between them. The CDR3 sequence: CASSHTMSGGSEAFF. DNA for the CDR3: TGCGCCAGCAGCCATACCATGTCCGGGGGTTCTGAAGCTTTCTTT.

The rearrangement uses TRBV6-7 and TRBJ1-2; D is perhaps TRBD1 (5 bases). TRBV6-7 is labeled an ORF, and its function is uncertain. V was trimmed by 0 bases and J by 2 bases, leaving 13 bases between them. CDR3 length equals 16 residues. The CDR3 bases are TGTGCCAGCAGTTACTCATGGACACCAGCCAACTATGGCTACACCTTC. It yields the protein CASSYSWTPANYGYTF.

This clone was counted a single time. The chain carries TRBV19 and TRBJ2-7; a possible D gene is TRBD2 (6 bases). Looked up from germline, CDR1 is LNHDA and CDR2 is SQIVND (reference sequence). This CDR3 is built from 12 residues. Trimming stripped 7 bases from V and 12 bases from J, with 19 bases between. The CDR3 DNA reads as TGTGCCAGTACCCCTTCCGCGGGAATGCTGTACTTC. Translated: CASTPSAGMLYF.

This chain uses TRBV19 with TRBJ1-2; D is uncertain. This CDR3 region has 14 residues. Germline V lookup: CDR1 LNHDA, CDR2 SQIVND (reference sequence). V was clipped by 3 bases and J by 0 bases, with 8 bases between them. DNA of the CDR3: TGTGCCAGTAGTATCTCCAGTACTAACTATGGCTACACCTTC. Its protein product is CASSISSTNYGYTF.

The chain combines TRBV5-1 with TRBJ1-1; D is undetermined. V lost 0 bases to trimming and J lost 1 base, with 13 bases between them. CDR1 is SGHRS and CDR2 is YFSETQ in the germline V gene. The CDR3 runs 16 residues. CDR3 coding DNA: TGCGCCAGCAGCTTGGCCATAACTCGGGGGAACACTGAAGCTTTCTTT. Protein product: CASSLAITRGNTEAFF.

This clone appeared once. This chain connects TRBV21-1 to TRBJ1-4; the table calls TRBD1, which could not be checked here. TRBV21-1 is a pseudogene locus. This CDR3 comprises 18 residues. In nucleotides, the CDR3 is TGTGCCAGCAGCAAAGAGGGGACAGGGTTGGGACCTTGTGAAAAACTGTTTTTT. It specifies CASSKEGTGLGPCEKLFF.

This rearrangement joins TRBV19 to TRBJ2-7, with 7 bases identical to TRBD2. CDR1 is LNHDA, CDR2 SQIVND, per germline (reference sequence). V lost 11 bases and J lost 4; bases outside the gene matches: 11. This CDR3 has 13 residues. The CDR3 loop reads CASGAGSLYEQYF. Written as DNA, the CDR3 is TGTGCCTCCGGAGCGGGGAGTCTGTACGAGCAGTACTTC. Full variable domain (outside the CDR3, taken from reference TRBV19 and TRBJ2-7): DGGITQSPKYLFRKEGQNVTLSCEQNLNHDAMYWYRQDPGQGLRLIYYSQIVNDFQKGDIAEGYSVSREKKESFPLTVTSAQKNPTAFYLCASGAGSLYEQYFGPGTRLTVT.